These 10 T cell receptor beta chains originate from one sample sequenced in a study of blood T cells in healthy people across ages. Together with a sample-barcoded 5' primer, a J-beta primer mix was included in a second PCR lasting roughly 6 to 12 cycles. One entry per CDR3 protein, called by TCRdb with MiXCR from the 5' RACE reads. In the table there are some 1,500,000 distinct CDR3 sequences, 35% to 45% of which are singletons. Sequencing input: blood. The receptors were gathered from a woman younger than 35 in good health.

This rearrangement joins TRBV10-3 to TRBJ2-7; TRBD2 aligns across 8 bases. With 8 bases clipped from V and 0 bases from J, the junction kept 6 bases outside the gene matches. Germline loops: CDR1 ENHRY, CDR2 SYGVKD. This CDR3 contains 14 residues. CDR3 coding DNA: TGTGCCATCCTCTCAGCGGGGGACTCCTACGAGCAGTACTTC. It codes for CAILSAGDSYEQYF.

The chain employs TRBV20-1 and TRBJ2-1; 8 bases match TRBD2. Per the germline V gene, CDR1 is DFQATT and CDR2 is SNEGSKA (reference sequence). The CDR3 has 15 amino acids. V lost 2 bases, J lost 2 bases, and 5 bases stayed unmatched. CDR3 in DNA: TGCAGTGCTAGACGGCGGGAGGCAGCCTACAATGAGCAGTTCTTC. Protein: CSARRREAAYNEQFF.

The rearrangement joins TRBV5-1 to TRBJ2-1; D is ambiguous. Between the trimmed V and J ends, which lost 4 bases and 4 bases, there was a span of 15 bases. Germline assignment: CDR1 SGHRS and CDR2 YFSETQ. CDR3 length: 15 amino acids. The CDR3 sequence: CASSPDGVLYNEQFF. CDR3 sequence (DNA): TGCGCCAGCAGCCCGGACGGTGTATTGTACAATGAGCAGTTCTTC.

This clonotype was seen only a few times. The rearrangement uses TRBV7-9 and TRBJ1-6; D gene uncertain. Germline-derived CDR1 and CDR2 are SEHNR and FQNEAQ (reference sequence). The CDR3 is 12 residues long. V gave up 1 base and J gave up 9 bases, with 4 bases separating them. The DNA of the CDR3 is TGTGCCAGCAGCTTAGAAGCTTCACCCCTCCACTTT. Translating it yields CASSLEASPLHF.

This clonotype was found a few times. This chain uses TRBV4-1 with TRBJ1-2; D not certain. Germline CDR1 and CDR2: MGHRA and YSYEKL. Trimming took off 5 bases at V and 2 bases at J, with 15 bases between the two ends. This CDR3 contains 15 residues. CDR3 sequence reads: CASSTPAWGNYGYTF. The CDR3 bases are TGCGCCAGCAGCACCCCGGCGTGGGGAAACTATGGCTACACCTTC.

This chain connects TRBV20-1 to TRBJ1-5; 9 bases align to TRBD1. The CDR3 has 16 amino acids. Germline V gene sequence: CDR1 DFQATT, CDR2 SNEGSKA (reference sequence). The junction had 11 bases not matched to a gene; V was cut back by 4 bases and J by 4 bases. The chain's CDR3 is CSAIPGTGLRNQPQHF. DNA for the CDR3: TGCAGTGCTATCCCCGGGACAGGGCTACGTAATCAGCCCCAGCATTTT.

This sequence joins TRBV29-1 and TRBJ2-3; D remains ambiguous. The ends were cut back, 4 bases at V and 0 bases at J, with 11 bases in the middle. The CDR3 length is 14 residues. From germline, CDR1 is SQVTM and CDR2 ANQGSEA. CDR3 protein: CSVVWGLSTDTQYF. CDR3 DNA: TGCAGCGTTGTTTGGGGTCTCAGCACAGATACGCAGTATTTT.

This clonotype showed up many times. This chain uses TRBV6-2 or TRBV6-3 with TRBJ2-7; D is uncertain. V lost 2 bases and J lost 3, with 5 bases in between. The V gene's germline CDR1 is MNHEY and CDR2 SVGEGT. The CDR3 runs to 12 residues. The CDR3 coding sequence is TGTGCCAGCAGTTACGAAGTCTACGAGCAGTACTTC. Translated, it gives CASSYEVYEQYF.

V and J are TRBV20-1 and TRBJ1-1; TRBD1 matches at 8 bases. Trimming at V came to 6 bases and at J to 2 bases, leaving 11 bases not matched to a gene. Germline values: CDR1 DFQATT, CDR2 SNEGSKA (reference sequence). This CDR3 comprises 15 residues. The CDR3 bases are TGCAGTGCCCTGGACAGGGTATTACCCAACACTGAAGCTTTCTTT. It specifies CSALDRVLPNTEAFF.

In this sample, this clonotype turned up a few times. The V and J genes are TRBV27 and TRBJ1-6; D is undetermined. The length of the CDR3 is 14 residues. Germline V gives CDR1 MNHEY, CDR2 SMNVEV (reference sequence). The V end was cut by 5 bases, the J end by 4 bases, with 9 bases between. CDR3 region: CASSPRPYNSPLHF. In nucleotides, the CDR3 is TGTGCCAGCAGTCCCCGCCCGTATAATTCACCCCTCCACTTT.